A selection of T cell receptor beta chains follows, all from one sample in a study of Graves' ophthalmopathy and Graves' hyperthyroidism. TCRdb fed the multiplex PCR reads into MiXCR, producing one record per CDR3 protein. The repertoire holds 40,000 to 50,000 distinct CDR3 sequences, with 50% to 65% as singletons. The sample taken for sequencing was peripheral blood. Receptor source: an adult man with Graves' ophthalmopathy. The CDR3 runs from the conserved cysteine through the conserved F or W. A D gene is named only where the DNA matches it firmly. Some rows have no size entry. The others give once, few or many, or a class for an expanded clone.

cdr3_nt	cdr3_aa	d_call	clone_size	v_call	j_call
TGCGCCAGCAAAGAGTCCAACTCTGCTAACTATGGCTACACCTTC	CASKESNSANYGYTF	-	-	TRBV5-1	TRBJ1-2
TGTGCCAGCAGAATACAGGGCCAAGATACGCAGTATTTT	CASRIQGQDTQYF	-	many	TRBV6-5	TRBJ2-3
TGCGCCCTGGGGACAGCAACTAATGAAAAACTGTTTTTT	CALGTATNEKLFF	TRBD1	many	TRBV5-1	TRBJ1-4
TGTGCCAGCACCCAGAGGGGCGGGGAGCTGTTTTTT	CASTQRGGELFF	-	-	TRBV2	TRBJ2-2
TGTGCCAGCAGTGGGACTAGCGGGAGTTACAATGAGCAGTTCTTC	CASSGTSGSYNEQFF	TRBD2	-	TRBV6-4	TRBJ2-1
TGCAGCGTTGATTCCGGTGGTGGGACTCATCCCTACGAGCAGTACTTC	CSVDSGGGTHPYEQYF	-	-	TRBV29-1	TRBJ2-7
TGCAGCGGTTCCCTTGAATTCACTGAAGCTTTCTTT	CSGSLEFTEAFF	-	-	TRBV29-1	TRBJ1-1
TGTGCCAGCAGCTTATCTCGGGGACTAGCGGGAGGTGCAGATACGCAGTATTTT	CASSLSRGLAGGADTQYF	TRBD2	many	TRBV13	TRBJ2-3
TGTGCCAGCAGCAATAGCGGAAAGCAGTTCTTC	CASSNSGKQFF	-	-	TRBV7-3	TRBJ2-1
TGTGCCAGCAGCCGGTCGGTCGGGCTCCATCAGCCCCAGCATTTT	CASSRSVGLHQPQHF	-	once	TRBV13	TRBJ1-5
TGTGCCAGCAGCTTACGGACCACGAAGCGGGACCAAGAGACCCAGTACTTC	CASSLRTTKRDQETQYF	-	-	TRBV7-2	TRBJ2-5
TGTGCCAGTAGTAGGGGGTCAGGGTCAAGCACAGATACGCAGTATTTT	CASSRGSGSSTDTQYF	-	-	TRBV19	TRBJ2-3
TGCAGCGTTGAGGGACAGGGGGCTAGCGAGCAGTACTTC	CSVEGQGASEQYF	TRBD1	-	TRBV29-1	TRBJ2-7
TGCAGTGCCCTATACCGGGACAGAGATGAAAAACTGTTTTTT	CSALYRDRDEKLFF	TRBD1	-	TRBV20-1	TRBJ1-4
TGCGTCAGCAGCCTCTCAACAGCTTTGAACACTGAAGCTTTCTTT	CVSSLSTALNTEAFF	-	-	TRBV5-1	TRBJ1-1
TGTGCCAGCAGCGCTAATCCGAACACCGGGGAGCTGTTTTTT	CASSANPNTGELFF	-	-	TRBV9	TRBJ2-2
TGTGCCAGCAGCATTGACGGCTATCAGCCCCAGCATTTT	CASSIDGYQPQHF	-	-	TRBV6-5	TRBJ1-5
TGTGCCAGCAGTGTAGCCAGGTCCACCTCCTACGAGCAGTACTTC	CASSVARSTSYEQYF	-	many	TRBV27	TRBJ2-7
TGCAGTGCTAGAGTCGGGACGGAATATGGCTACACCTTC	CSARVGTEYGYTF	-	once	TRBV20-1	TRBJ1-2
TGCGCCAGCAGCTTGGGACTAGCGGGGGGGCTGGGCGATGAGCAGTTCTTC	CASSLGLAGGLGDEQFF	TRBD2	few	TRBV5-1	TRBJ2-1
TGTGCCAGCAGTGAGGGGACAGCGGGGCACACTGAAGCTTTCTTT	CASSEGTAGHTEAFF	TRBD1	many	TRBV6-1	TRBJ1-1
TGTGCCAGCAGTCGGGCTGTCTCTGGGGCCAACGTCCTGACTTTC	CASSRAVSGANVLTF	-	many	TRBV2	TRBJ2-6
TGTGCCAGCTCACCACAAAGGCGGAACACCGGGGAGCTGTTTTTT	CASSPQRRNTGELFF	-	few	TRBV18	TRBJ2-2
TGTGCCAGCAGCCAAGGGGGCTACGAGCAGTACTTC	CASSQGGYEQYF	-	many	TRBV3-1	TRBJ2-7
TGTGCCAGCAGCCAAGGACTTTACGAGCAGTACTTC	CASSQGLYEQYF	-	many	TRBV3-1	TRBJ2-7
TGCAGTGCTAGAGGCCCGCGCGAGCAGTACTTC	CSARGPREQYF	-	-	TRBV20-1	TRBJ2-7
TGCGCCAGCAGATATAGCGGGGGGAGCTCCTACAATGAGCAGTTCTTC	CASRYSGGSSYNEQFF	TRBD2	-	TRBV5-1	TRBJ2-1
-	CFSVPDTEALF	-	-	TRBV7-5	TRBJ1-1
TGCAGTGCTAGAGATCCGGCCGAACTAAATGAAAAACTGTTTTTT	CSARDPAELNEKLFF	-	many	TRBV20-1	TRBJ1-4
TGTGCCAGCAACCCTTGGGACAGGGGGCCTTCCGGGGAGCTGTTTTTT	CASNPWDRGPSGELFF	TRBD1	many	TRBV6-1	TRBJ2-2
TGTGCCAGCAGCAGGGGTACTGAAGCTTTCTTT	CASSRGTEAFF	-	-	TRBV2	TRBJ1-1
TGCAGTGCTAGCGCTACTAGCGGACCCTACAATGAGCAGTTCTTC	CSASATSGPYNEQFF	TRBD2	many	TRBV20-1	TRBJ2-1
TGTGCCAGTAGTATGGTACGGGAGGGCCTCCAGTACTTC	CASSMVREGLQYF	TRBD2	few	TRBV19	TRBJ2-5
TGTGCCAGTAGTATAGACTCAGCGGGGGGACACCAAGAGACCCAGTACTTC	CASSIDSAGGHQETQYF	TRBD2	-	TRBV19	TRBJ2-5
TGTGCCAGCAGCTTAGAGGTCCACCTCATGAACACTGAAGCTTTCTTT	CASSLEVHLMNTEAFF	-	-	TRBV11-2	TRBJ1-1
TGTGCCAGCAGCCCCGACCACGACGAGCAGTACTTC	CASSPDHDEQYF	-	many	TRBV6-6	TRBJ2-7
TGTGCCAGCAGCTTAGAGGGGAGGGGGCCTGAAGCTTTCTTT	CASSLEGRGPEAFF	TRBD1	once	TRBV11-2	TRBJ1-1
TGTGCCAGCAGCGAGCTCAGGCAGGGTCAGTACTTC	CASSELRQGQYF	-	many	TRBV6-6	TRBJ2-7
TGTGCCAGCAGCCTGGGGGGATACAATGAGCAGTCCTTC	CASSLGGYNEQSF	-	-	TRBV12-3/TRBV12-4	TRBJ2-1
TGTGCCGGCAGCTTAGGGACCGGGGCCCACCAAGAGACCCAGTACTTC	CAGSLGTGAHQETQYF	-	-	TRBV11-3	TRBJ2-5
TGCGCCAGCAGCTTGACTAGCGGGGGGGCGGGTGAGCAGTTCTTC	CASSLTSGGAGEQFF	TRBD2	many	TRBV5-1	TRBJ2-1
TGTGCCAGCAATGGGCTTTTCGGTGGGGGGGGGAACACCGGGGAGCTGTTTTTT	CASNGLFGGGGNTGELFF	TRBD2	-	TRBV6-4	TRBJ2-2
TGTGCCACCAGTGATGGAGGGAAGATTAGTGGCTACACCTTC	CATSDGGKISGYTF	-	-	TRBV24-1	TRBJ1-2
TGTGCCAGCAGTGAAGAGACAGGTTTTGTTGATGGCTACACCTTC	CASSEETGFVDGYTF	-	many	TRBV2	TRBJ1-2
TGTGCCAGCAGCTATTCGACAGGGGGCTACGAGCAGTACTTC	CASSYSTGGYEQYF	TRBD1	many	TRBV7-2	TRBJ2-7
TGTGCCAGCAGCGCGGGACTAGCGGGGGGCTCACCGAACACCGGGGAGCTGTTTTTT	CASSAGLAGGSPNTGELFF	TRBD2	many	TRBV7-2	TRBJ2-2
TGTGCCAGCAGCACCGGACGGGCCTACGAGCAGTACTTC	CASSTGRAYEQYF	-	medium-sized	TRBV7-2	TRBJ2-7